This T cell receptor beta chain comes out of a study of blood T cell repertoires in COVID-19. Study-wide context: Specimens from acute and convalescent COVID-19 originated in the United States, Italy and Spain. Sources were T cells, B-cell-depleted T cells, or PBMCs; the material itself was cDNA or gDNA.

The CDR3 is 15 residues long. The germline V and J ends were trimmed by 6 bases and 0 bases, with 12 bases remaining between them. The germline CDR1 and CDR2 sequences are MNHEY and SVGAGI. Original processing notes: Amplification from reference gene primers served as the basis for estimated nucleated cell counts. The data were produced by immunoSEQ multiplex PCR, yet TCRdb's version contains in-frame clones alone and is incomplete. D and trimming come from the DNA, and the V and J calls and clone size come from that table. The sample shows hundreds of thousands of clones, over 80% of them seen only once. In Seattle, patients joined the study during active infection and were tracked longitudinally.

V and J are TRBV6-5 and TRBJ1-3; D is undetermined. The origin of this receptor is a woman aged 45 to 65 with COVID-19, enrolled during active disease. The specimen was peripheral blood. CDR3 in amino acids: CASSPDGSSGNTIYF. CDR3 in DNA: TGTGCCAGCAGCCCAGATGGTTCCTCTGGAAACACCATATATTTT.